The source of this TCR beta chain is a study of identical twins. Template switching, a step in the protocol, added a universal primer site, and cDNA carried unique molecular identifiers. From the 5' RACE reads, TCRdb called clonotypes with MiXCR, one entry per CDR3 protein. The sample lists 250,000 to 350,000 distinct CDR3 sequences; roughly 8.6% were seen once. The V gene's germline CDR1 is LGHDT and CDR2 YNNKEL (reference sequence). V lost 2 bases and J lost 5, with 16 bases in between. The CDR3 runs to 16 residues. This clonotype was found a few times. A further study also used this sample, focusing on yellow fever vaccine responses in identical twins.

This sequence was found in a woman aged 18-29 years in good health. The source material was memory (CD45RO+) T cells sorted from blood. V usage is TRBV3-1 and J usage is TRBJ2-4; tentatively, D is TRBD1 (6 bases). In DNA form, the CDR3 reads TGTGCCAGCAGCCAAACCCAGGGGCCGCCGGAAAACATTCAGTACTTC. It is translated as CASSQTQGPPENIQYF.